These 30 T cell receptor beta chains were all obtained from the same sample, sequenced in a study of blood T cell repertoires in COVID-19. Produced via immunoSEQ multiplex PCR; TCRdb's table is partial and in-frame only. The sample consists of over 90,000 clones, roughly 92% of them appearing once. Sequenced sample: peripheral blood. These receptors were collected from a woman aged 45-60 years with COVID-19, enrolled during active disease.

The chain carries TRBV9 and TRBJ1-1; possibly TRBD1 for D (6 bases). The germline V and J ends were trimmed by 0 bases and 11 bases, with 11 bases remaining between them. Germline CDR1 reads SGDLS; CDR2 reads YYNGEE. The CDR3 loop spans 12 amino acids. This chain's CDR3 is CASSVGTGQAFF. For the CDR3, the DNA is TGTGCCAGCAGCGTAGGAACAGGGCAGGCTTTCTTT.

The chain is built from TRBV18 and TRBJ1-5; D possibly corresponds to TRBD1 (6 bases). V gave up 1 base and J gave up 7 bases, with 8 bases separating them. Germline CDR1 KGHSH, CDR2 LQKENI. The CDR3 runs to 13 residues. DNA of the CDR3: TGTGCCAGCTCACCACAGGGACACCAGCCCCAGCATTTT. Residues: CASSPQGHQPQHF.

The chain has TRBV9 and TRBJ1-2, with 7 bases aligning to TRBD1. The V segment lost 7 bases and the J segment 6 bases; nucleotides outside the gene matches: 6. Germline CDR1 and CDR2: SGDLS and YYNGEE. The CDR3 runs 12 residues. CDR3 loop: CASEDRANGYTF. The CDR3 DNA sequence: TGTGCCAGCGAAGACAGGGCAAATGGCTACACCTTC.

The chain is built from TRBV7-2 and TRBJ1-1, with D possibly being TRBD1 (5 bases). V lost 0 bases and J 3 bases, leaving 5 bases between the germline ends. Germline CDR1 and CDR2: SGHTA and FQGNSA. The CDR3 is 13 amino acids. The CDR3 loop reads CASSLAGDTEAFF. In DNA, the CDR3 is TGTGCCAGCAGCTTAGCAGGGGACACTGAAGCTTTCTTT. Complete variable domain (other parts from reference TRBV7-2 and TRBJ1-1): GAGVSQSPSNKVTEKGKDVELRCDPISGHTALYWYRQSLGQGLEFLIYFQGNSAPDKSGLPSDRFSAERTGGSVSTLTIQRTQQEDSAVYLCASSLAGDTEAFFGQGTRLTVV.

The V gene is TRBV5-8, the J gene TRBJ1-4, with D uncertain. Between the trimmed V and J ends, which lost 4 bases and 0 bases, there was a span of 13 bases. Germline loops: CDR1 SGHTS, CDR2 YDEGEE. The CDR3 is made up of 16 amino acids. CDR3 sequence: CASSPLLLPTNEKLFF. For the CDR3, the DNA is TGTGCCAGCAGCCCTCTCCTTCTACCAACTAATGAAAAACTGTTTTTT.

This chain links TRBV24-1 with TRBJ2-3, with TRBD1 identical over 10 bases. V lost 0 bases and J lost 2; bases outside the gene matches: 7. The CDR3 loop spans 18 amino acids. Germline CDR1 and CDR2: KGHDR and SFDVKD. The CDR3 DNA follows: TGTGCCACCAGTGATTTGTCATATGGGACAGGGGCCACAGATACGCAGTATTTT. Protein sequence: CATSDLSYGTGATDTQYF.

The table lists this clone with a count of one. This chain joins TRBV19 and TRBJ1-5; 10 bases line up with TRBD1. V trimming: 0 bases; J trimming: 3 bases; junction bases outside the gene matches: 5. This CDR3 is 17 amino acids long. In germline, CDR1 is LNHDA, CDR2 SQIVND (reference sequence). In DNA form, the CDR3 reads TGTGCCAGTAGTATAGAGGGACAGGGGCCCGCCAATCAGCCCCAGCATTTT. It yields the protein CASSIEGQGPANQPQHF.

The gene calls are TRBV3-1 (or the pseudogene TRBV3-2) and TRBJ1-2; 7 nucleotides line up with TRBD1. The germline gives CDR1 LGHDT, CDR2 YNNKEL (reference sequence). This CDR3 comprises 12 residues. V dropped 4 bases and J dropped 8; count of bases not matched to a gene: 4. CDR3 sequence reads: CASSRTGAGYTF. CDR3 in DNA: TGTGCCAGCAGCCGAACAGGGGCCGGCTACACCTTC.

The V gene is TRBV6-1, the J gene TRBJ2-2, with 13 positions matching TRBD2. Germline trimming cut 2 bases from V and 6 bases from J; bases unmatched to any gene: 0. There are 15 residues in the CDR3. CDR1 is MNHNS, CDR2 SASEGT, per germline. CDR3 DNA sequence: TGTGCCAGCAGTGAAACTAGCGGGGGGGCCGGGGAGCTGTTTTTT. As protein: CASSETSGGAGELFF.

The V gene is TRBV7-2, the J gene TRBJ2-7; D is uncertain. V lost 2 bases and J lost 0, with 5 bases in between. Germline CDR1 reads SGHTA; CDR2 reads FQGNSA. The length of the CDR3 is 13 residues. The DNA for the CDR3 is TGTGCCAGCAGCTTACAGGACTCCTACGAGCAGTACTTC. This codes for CASSLQDSYEQYF.

This rearrangement joins TRBV5-1 to TRBJ1-4; 9 nucleotides agree with TRBD1. V shed 4 bases and J 6 bases; nucleotides not matched to a gene: 4. This CDR3 is 14 amino acids long. Germline lookup yields CDR1 SGHRS and CDR2 YFSETQ. The CDR3 protein is CASSPDRGDEKLFF. CDR3 nucleotide sequence: TGCGCCAGCAGCCCCGACAGGGGGGATGAAAAACTGTTTTTT. Full variable domain (remainder filled in from reference TRBV5-1 and TRBJ1-4): KAGVTQTPRYLIKTRGQQVTLSCSPISGHRSVSWYQQTPGQGLQFLFEYFSETQRNKGNFPGRFSGRQFSNSRSEMNVSTLELGDSALYLCASSPDRGDEKLFFGSGTQLSVL.

The chain has TRBV5-5 and TRBJ2-2; unclear D gene. Germline values: CDR1 SGHKS, CDR2 YYEKEE (reference sequence). The germline V and J ends were trimmed by 4 bases and 4 bases, with 17 bases remaining between them. The CDR3 runs 16 residues. CDR3: CASSLVSGSFTGELFF. In DNA, the CDR3 is TGTGCCAGCAGCCTGGTATCCGGGTCCTTCACCGGGGAGCTGTTTTTT.

This clone was observed a few times. This rearrangement joins TRBV15 to TRBJ2-7; D is perhaps TRBD2 (6 bases). Trimming removed 0 bases at V and 1 base at J, with 7 bases between. The CDR3 runs 14 residues. In germline, CDR1 is LNHNV, CDR2 YYDKDF (reference sequence). The CDR3 bases are TGTGCCACCAGCAGAGAGGGGGGATCCTACGAGCAGTACTTC. As protein: CATSREGGSYEQYF.

The chain carries TRBV30 and TRBJ2-3; 11 bases are shared with TRBD2. The CDR3 sequence is 15 residues long. J lost 4 bases, V lost 4 bases, and 7 bases had no gene match. The germline V gene has CDR1 GTSNPN and CDR2 SVGIG (reference sequence). The CDR3 DNA is TGTGCCTGGACTAGCGGGGGGATTGTGGCAGATACGCAGTATTTT. It yields the protein CAWTSGGIVADTQYF. Looking up the rest from reference TRBV30 and TRBJ2-3 gives the full variable domain: SQTIHQWPATLVQPVGSPLSLECTVEGTSNPNLYWYRQAAGRGLQLLFYSVGIGQISSEVPQNLSASRPQDRQFILSSKKLLLSDSGFYLCAWTSGGIVADTQYFGPGTRLTVL.

This chain links TRBV19 with TRBJ1-5, with D tentatively TRBD1 (6 bases). The CDR3 sequence is 17 residues long. Germline V CDR1 and CDR2: LNHDA, SQIVND (reference sequence). The ends were cut back, 7 bases at V and 4 bases at J, with 23 bases in the middle. This chain's CDR3 is CASTSTEGGRRNQPQHF. Written as DNA, the CDR3 is TGTGCCAGTACCTCTACAGAAGGGGGTCGAAGGAATCAGCCCCAGCATTTT.

The genes are TRBV10-3 and TRBJ1-5; 9 nucleotides line up with TRBD1. The CDR3 spans 13 residues. The germline V gene has CDR1 ENHRY and CDR2 SYGVKD. CDR3 protein: CATTGTGNQPQHF. The CDR3 DNA is TGTGCTACCACCGGGACAGGGAATCAGCCCCAGCATTTT.

With regard to this clone: Germline is not matched at one junction end, which may reflect a read error. The J gene is TRBJ2-7, the V gene TRBV3-1 (or the pseudogene TRBV3-2); 9 bases map to TRBD1. CDR1 is LGHDT and CDR2 is YNNKEL in the germline V gene (reference sequence). The CDR3 has 11 amino acids. This CDR3 is CASSPHRGRFF. The CDR3 DNA reads as TGTGCCAGCAGCCCCCACAGGGGGCGCTTTTTC.

The chain links TRBV10-2 to TRBJ1-2; 8 bases match TRBD1. Germline assignment: CDR1 WSHSY and CDR2 SAAADI. Trimming removed 5 bases from V and 4 bases from J; junction bases left unmatched: 6. This CDR3 comprises 14 residues. CDR3 DNA sequence: TGCGCCAGCAGTCCTATTGACAGGGGCTATGGCTACACCTTC. It specifies CASSPIDRGYGYTF.

V usage is TRBV10-2 and J usage is TRBJ2-3; weak D call: TRBD1 (5 bases). The germline CDR1 and CDR2 sequences are WSHSY and SAAADI. CDR3 length: 17 amino acids. V was trimmed by 7 bases and J by 3 bases, leaving 23 bases between them. CDR3 region: CASMDRGRTEVTDTQYF. The CDR3, as DNA: TGCGCCAGCATGGATAGGGGCAGGACCGAGGTAACAGATACGCAGTATTTT.

The V gene is TRBV10-3, the J gene TRBJ1-6; D call uncertain. The CDR3 runs 16 residues. The germline V and J ends were trimmed by 3 bases and 7 bases, with 16 bases remaining between them. CDR1 and CDR2 (germline): ENHRY, SYGVKD. The CDR3: CAISESRGPGNSPLHF. The CDR3 bases are TGTGCCATCAGTGAAAGTCGAGGGCCGGGAAATTCACCCCTCCACTTT.

The chain couples TRBV11-3 to TRBJ2-7; 8 nucleotides agree with TRBD1. Looked up from germline, CDR1 is SGHNT and CDR2 is YENEEA. CDR3 length equals 15 residues. V dropped 1 base and J dropped 5; count of bases not matched to a gene: 7. For the CDR3, the DNA is TGTGCCAGCAGCTTAGTAAGGACAGGGAACGACGAGCAGTACTTC. It yields the protein CASSLVRTGNDEQYF.

This chain links TRBV2 with TRBJ2-1; D is possibly TRBD1 (6 bases). The CDR3 is 14 amino acids. Deletions cut 7 bases from V and 5 bases from J, with 15 bases between. Germline values: CDR1 SNHLY, CDR2 FYNNEI. The CDR3 nucleotides are TGTGCCAGCATACAGGGTGGGTGGAACAATGAGCAGTTCTTC. Translation gives CASIQGGWNNEQFF.

Here the CDR3 reads CASTPEIGPYEQYF. The CDR3 DNA follows: TGTGCCAGCACTCCCGAAATCGGTCCCTACGAGCAGTACTTC. The chain combines TRBV27 with TRBJ2-7, with D hard to call. CDR1 and CDR2 from the germline V gene are MNHEY and SMNVEV (reference sequence). V lost 7 bases and J 2 bases, leaving 15 bases between the germline ends. This CDR3 is built from 14 residues.

This clone was recorded only once. The gene calls are TRBV6-5 and TRBJ2-3; 12 bases match TRBD2. Germline V CDR1 and CDR2: MNHEY, SVGAGI. V lost 6 bases and J lost 5; bases outside the gene matches: 6. CDR3 length: 15 amino acids. The CDR3, as DNA: TGTGCCAGCAGGGCTAGCGGGGGGGTGATAGATACGCAGTATTTT. It yields the protein CASRASGGVIDTQYF.

The chain uses TRBV3-1 (or the pseudogene TRBV3-2) and TRBJ2-2; no clear D gene. V lost 2 bases, J lost 1 base, and 11 bases lay in between. CDR3 size: 16 residues. Germline CDR1 and CDR2: LGHDT and YNNKEL (reference sequence). In DNA form, the CDR3 reads TGTGCCAGCAGCCAAATAAGAGACTGGAACACCGGGGAGCTGTTTTTT. Translated, it gives CASSQIRDWNTGELFF.

This clone showed up just once. The same CDR3 is also encoded by other DNA sequences in this sample. The chain links TRBV19 to TRBJ1-1; a weak D match, TRBD1 (5 bases). Germline values: CDR1 LNHDA, CDR2 SQIVND (reference sequence). CDR3 size: 11 residues. V lost 8 bases to trimming and J lost 4 bases, with 8 bases between them. CDR3 DNA sequence: TGTGCCAGTTCGGGGGGCACTGAAGCTTTCTTT. Its protein is CASSGGTEAFF.

In its sample, this clone was seen a few times. The chain recombines TRBV4-2 with TRBJ2-3, with TRBD2 matching over 11 bases. V was pared by 5 bases and J by 2 bases, with 15 bases of the junction left unmatched. The CDR3 is 19 residues long. Germline V gene sequence: CDR1 LGHNA, CDR2 YNFKEQ. CDR3 in amino acids: CASSKGEASGGLNTDTQYF. CDR3 DNA sequence: TGTGCCAGCAGCAAAGGAGAGGCTAGCGGGGGGTTAAACACAGATACGCAGTATTTT.

The CDR3 coding sequence is TGTGCCAGCACCCTGGCCGGGACAGGGCCACCCCTCCACTTT. This encodes CASTLAGTGPPLHF. The chain uses TRBV27 and TRBJ1-6, with 9 bases lining up with TRBD1. In germline, CDR1 is MNHEY, CDR2 SMNVEV (reference sequence). With 7 bases clipped from V and 11 bases from J, the junction kept 9 bases outside the gene matches. The CDR3 spans 14 residues.

This clone occurred once. The chain joins TRBV27 to TRBJ2-7; possibly TRBD2 for D (6 bases). Germline loops: CDR1 MNHEY, CDR2 SMNVEV (reference sequence). The CDR3 has 13 residues. Trimming cost V 9 bases and J 2 bases, with 14 bases left between them. The CDR3 DNA reads TGTGCCAGGCGGGGAAAAAATACCTACGAGCAGTACGTC. Protein product: CARRGKNTYEQYV.

The chain is built from TRBV7-9 and TRBJ2-2, with 9 bases identical to TRBD2. The CDR3 is made up of 15 amino acids. Unmatched junction bases numbered 5, after V lost 6 bases and J lost 3 bases. The germline gives CDR1 SEHNR, CDR2 FQNEAQ (reference sequence). For the CDR3, the DNA is TGTGCCAGCAGTCCGAGCGGGGGGCACACCGGGGAGCTGTTTTTT. Encoded protein: CASSPSGGHTGELFF.